Listed here is a single TCR beta chain. The table lists this clone with a few counts. It has no known antigen specificity. Per-base qualities were not stored, and no clone one base away is much larger. Reading the label with the study, this specimen's treatment or condition is: randomized to nivolumab then ipilimumab (arm A) or the reverse (arm B). Prior DNA-damaging chemotherapy had not been received by any trial patient. Live CD3+CD8+ cells negative for CD19 and CD56 were sorted from thawed PBMCs on a FACS Aria II flow cytometer. CheckMate 064, a randomized, open-label phase II trial of sequential checkpoint blockade, was the source of the samples, all of which came from patients with melanoma. Peripheral blood mononuclear cells were collected by leukapheresis, purified using Ficoll-Paque, and frozen in human serum containing approximately 9.8% DMSO. Immediately after sorting, the purity of the sorted blood CD3+CD8+ cells was confirmed to be >98%, and DNA was then extracted.

These data belong to a study of sequential checkpoint blockade in melanoma (dated by TCRdb to about 2019). For the wider study: In a 1:1 randomization, patients received either first-line nivolumab then ipilimumab (arm A) or ipilimumab then nivolumab (arm B). Maintenance nivolumab came after each of the two trial sequences. Points the paper makes about the study in general: Larger, independent patient cohorts are needed to validate the response-prediction model that combines TCR metrics and mutation burden.

The immunoSEQ Assay was used to immunosequence TCRbeta CDR3 regions from genomic DNA. Genomic DNA was amplified by bias-controlled multiplex PCR before high-throughput sequencing. Per the source publication's procedure: To quantify the absolute abundance of each unique TCRbeta CDR3 region, the sequences were collapsed and filtered. Clonality was defined as 1 minus Pielou's evenness and was calculated using productive rearrangements only. A previously published method was used to identify clones whose frequencies were significantly greater in on-treatment samples than in baseline samples. Sourced from immuneACCESS, this table was stored by TCRdb with only in-frame sequences that have V and J called. A share of the clones is absent; for the studies checked, an unresolved V gene accounts for under half, and the remainder has no known explanation. V and J calls and clone size are those listed in that table; D and trimming were worked out from the DNA. This sample comprises approximately 7,700 clones, about three fifths of them detected only once. Of the sample, around 17% is held by the ten largest clones.

The clonotype originates from a human donor with melanoma. The sample in question was CD8+ T cells sorted from blood (inferred from file names), obtained from a patient given nivolumab and ipilimumab in sequence.

The DNA sequence is as follows: TGTGCCAGCAGTTATCAGGGGGCGCTTGAAGGCTACACCTTC. Its coded protein is CASSYQGALEGYTF. This chain joins TRBV27 to TRBJ1-2; 8 bases in the junction line up with TRBD1. CDR1 MNHEY and CDR2 SMNVEV are derived from the germline V gene (reference sequence). V has 4 bases trimmed and J has 8 bases trimmed; junction bases matching no gene number 9. Reading from cysteine to phenylalanine, the CDR3 counts 14 amino acids. The sequence is cut down to CDR3 DNA, 42 bases in frame from base 1.